Sequencing of this T cell receptor (beta chain) was carried out in a study of blood T cell repertoires in COVID-19. Original data processing: Estimates of nucleated cell counts were drawn from the amplification of reference gene primers. Using immunoSEQ multiplex PCR, the repertoire was profiled, and TCRdb retains in-frame clones only, with some absent. D and trimming come from the DNA, and the V and J calls and clone size come from that table. This sample yields 200,000 to 250,000 clones, of which about 82% are seen a single time; over 2% belongs to the top ten. Enrollees, about 18 to 90 years old, lived in roughly 24 US areas. Participants reported their clinical history, and cohort assignment relied on those reports. In Cohort 3, a recovered donor had either two negative PCRs, clearance, or symptom resolution. This CDR3 has 14 amino acids. The germline gives CDR1 SGHNT, CDR2 YYREEE (reference sequence). Losses at the gene ends were 0 bases for V and 9 bases for J; bases not matched to a gene: 6.

This receptor was obtained from a woman aged 50 to 60 who had recovered from COVID-19. The sample taken for sequencing was PBMCs or T cells enriched from blood (not recorded which). The rearrangement joins TRBV5-4 to TRBJ2-3; 8 bases are a match to TRBD2. The CDR3 DNA is TGTGCCAGCAGCTTGGCCAGCGGGAGTGGAACGCAGTATTTT. Amino acids: CASSLASGSGTQYF.